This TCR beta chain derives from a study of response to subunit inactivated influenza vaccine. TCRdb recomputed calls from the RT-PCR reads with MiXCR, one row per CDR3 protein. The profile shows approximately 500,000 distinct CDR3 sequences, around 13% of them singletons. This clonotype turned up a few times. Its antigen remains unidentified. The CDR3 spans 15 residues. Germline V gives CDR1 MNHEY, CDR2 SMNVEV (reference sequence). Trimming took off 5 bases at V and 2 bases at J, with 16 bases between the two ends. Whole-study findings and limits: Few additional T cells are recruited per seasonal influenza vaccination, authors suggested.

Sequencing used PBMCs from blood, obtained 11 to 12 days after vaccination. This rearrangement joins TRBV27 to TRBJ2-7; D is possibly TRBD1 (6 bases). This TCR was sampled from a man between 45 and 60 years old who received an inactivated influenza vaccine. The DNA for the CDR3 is TGTGCCAGCAGTCGAAAGTGGGGACAAGCCTACGAGCAGTACTTC. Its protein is CASSRKWGQAYEQYF.